This T cell receptor beta chain is drawn from a study of T-cell reconstitution after alpha-beta-depleted transplantation in children (TCRdb year 2016). With respect to the entire study: Using TCR repertoire profiling, the study followed T-cell immune reconstitution in a quantitative way in children after TCRalphabeta/CD19-depleted allogeneic hematopoietic cell transplantation.

CDR1 and CDR2 are drawn from the germline V gene (reference sequence): DFQATT, SNEGSKA. Reading from cysteine to phenylalanine, the CDR3 counts 14 amino acids. The kept DNA is CDR3 alone, 42 bases in frame from the first base. The V and J ends are trimmed by 5 bases and 11 bases, leaving 24 bases between them. Library preparation used PCR. This sample was sequenced with an Illumina HiSeq 2500. TCR libraries were prepared with molecular barcoding, using unique molecular identifiers to normalize TCRbeta repertoire quantification. The public reads were reprocessed in TCRdb via fastp at Q25 and MiXCR, keeping in-frame beta chains. Every distinct CDR3 protein forms one entry, paired with its most common genes and DNA. The sample profile shows some 200,000 distinct CDR3 sequences; about 6.3% of them were found once. Around 2.7% of the sample belongs to the ten largest clones. This clonotype was seen repeatedly, ten times or more. Its antigen is unknown. Base qualities are not recorded, but no much larger clone differs from it by a single base.

The sequence derives from a human donor who donated a stem cell graft to a child with Wiskott-Aldrich syndrome. The rearrangement combines TRBV20-1 with TRBJ1-1, and possibly TRBD1, on 5 matching bases. Sequences were derived from PBMCs from the stem cell graft donor, sampled from the stem cell graft. The CDR3 protein sequence reads: CSADTHHRRGWAFF. The nucleotide sequence is TGCAGTGCTGACACCCATCACAGGCGGGGTTGGGCTTTCTTT.